What follows is one T cell receptor beta chain and its context. There are 14 residues in the CDR3. Looked up from germline, CDR1 is SNHLY and CDR2 is FYNNEI. V trimming: 5 bases; J trimming: 5 bases; junction bases outside the gene matches: 5. Per the study methods: Estimates of nucleated cell counts were drawn from the amplification of reference gene primers. Sequenced by immunoSEQ multiplex PCR; TCRdb stores in-frame clones only, minus some. Clonal size and the V and J genes are those of that table, whereas D and trimming came from the DNA. The sample carries about 220,000 clones, about 85% recorded once. The data were obtained in a study of blood T cell repertoires in COVID-19.

This chain links TRBV2 with TRBJ2-7; 11 nucleotides agree with TRBD2. This TCR derives from a man aged 50-60 years who had recovered from COVID-19. The sample comprised peripheral blood. CDR3 region: CASSTSGSLNEQYF. The CDR3 bases are TGTGCCAGCAGTACTAGCGGGAGCTTGAACGAGCAGTACTTC.